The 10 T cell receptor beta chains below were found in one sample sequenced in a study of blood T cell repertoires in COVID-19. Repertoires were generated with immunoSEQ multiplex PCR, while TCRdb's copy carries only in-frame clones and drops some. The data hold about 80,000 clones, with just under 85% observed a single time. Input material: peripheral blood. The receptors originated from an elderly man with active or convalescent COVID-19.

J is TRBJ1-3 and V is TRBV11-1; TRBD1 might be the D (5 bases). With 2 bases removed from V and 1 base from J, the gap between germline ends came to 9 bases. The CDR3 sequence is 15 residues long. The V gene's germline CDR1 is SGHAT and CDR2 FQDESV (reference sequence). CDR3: CASSLSGASGNTIYF. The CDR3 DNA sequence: TGTGCCAGCAGCTTATCTGGGGCATCTGGAAACACCATATATTTT.

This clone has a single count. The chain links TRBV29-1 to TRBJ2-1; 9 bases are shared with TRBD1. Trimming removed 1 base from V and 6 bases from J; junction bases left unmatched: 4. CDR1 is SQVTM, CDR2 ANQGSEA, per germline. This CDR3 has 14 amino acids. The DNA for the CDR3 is TGCAGCGTTGAAGTGGGACAGGGATCCAATGAGCAGTTCTTC. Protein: CSVEVGQGSNEQFF.

The DNA of the CDR3 is TGTGCCAGCAGCTCGGGGATAGCGGGAGCAAACAATGAGCAGTTCTTC. Its protein product is CASSSGIAGANNEQFF. The V call is TRBV7-9, the J call TRBJ2-1; 9 nucleotides agree with TRBD2. Germline V CDR1 and CDR2: SEHNR, FQNEAQ (reference sequence). The V gene end was trimmed by 4 bases and the J gene end by 5 bases; junction bases not matched to a gene: 9. The CDR3 has 16 amino acids.

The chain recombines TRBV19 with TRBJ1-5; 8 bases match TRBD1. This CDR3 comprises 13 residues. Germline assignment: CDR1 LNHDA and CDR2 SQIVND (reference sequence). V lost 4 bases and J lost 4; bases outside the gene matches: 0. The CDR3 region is CASSRDRNQPQHF. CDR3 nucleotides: TGTGCCAGTAGTAGGGACAGGAATCAGCCCCAGCATTTT. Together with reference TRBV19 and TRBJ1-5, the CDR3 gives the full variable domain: DGGITQSPKYLFRKEGQNVTLSCEQNLNHDAMYWYRQDPGQGLRLIYYSQIVNDFQKGDIAEGYSVSREKKESFPLTVTSAQKNPTAFYLCASSRDRNQPQHFGDGTRLSIL.

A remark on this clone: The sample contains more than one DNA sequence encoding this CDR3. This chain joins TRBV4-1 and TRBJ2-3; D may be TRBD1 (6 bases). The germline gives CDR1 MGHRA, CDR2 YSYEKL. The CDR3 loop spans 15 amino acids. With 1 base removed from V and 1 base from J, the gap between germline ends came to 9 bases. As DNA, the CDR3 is TGCGCCAGCAGCCAAGGTCCAGGGGGCACAGATACGCAGTATTTT. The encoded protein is CASSQGPGGTDTQYF.

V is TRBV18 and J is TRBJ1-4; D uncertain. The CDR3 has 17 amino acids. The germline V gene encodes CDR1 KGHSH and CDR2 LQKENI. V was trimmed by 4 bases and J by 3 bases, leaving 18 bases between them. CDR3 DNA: TGTGCCAGCTCACTAAACCAAGAGGTTGTAGCTAATGAAAAACTGTTTTTT. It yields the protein CASSLNQEVVANEKLFF.

This chain's CDR3 is CASSLPRDNTGELFF. The CDR3 DNA reads TGTGCCAGCAGCTTGCCCAGGGATAACACCGGGGAGCTGTTTTTT. The chain has TRBV7-9 and TRBJ2-2; perhaps TRBD1 as D (5 bases). This CDR3 is built from 15 residues. V was trimmed by 3 bases and J by 2 bases, leaving 10 bases between them. The germline CDR1 and CDR2 sequences are SEHNR and FQNEAQ (reference sequence).

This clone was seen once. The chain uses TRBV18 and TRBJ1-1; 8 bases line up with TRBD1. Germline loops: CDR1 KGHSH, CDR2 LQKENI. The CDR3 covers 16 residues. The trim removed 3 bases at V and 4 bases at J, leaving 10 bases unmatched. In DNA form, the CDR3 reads TGTGCCAGCTCACCCTCGACAGGGGAGTTGTCCACTGAAGCTTTCTTT. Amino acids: CASSPSTGELSTEAFF.

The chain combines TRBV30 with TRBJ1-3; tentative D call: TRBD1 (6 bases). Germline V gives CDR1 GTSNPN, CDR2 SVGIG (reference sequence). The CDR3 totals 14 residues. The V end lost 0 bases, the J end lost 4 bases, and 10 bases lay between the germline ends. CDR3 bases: TGTGCCTGGAGTGTAACAGGGTCGGGAAACACCATATATTTT. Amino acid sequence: CAWSVTGSGNTIYF. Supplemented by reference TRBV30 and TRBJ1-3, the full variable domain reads SQTIHQWPATLVQPVGSPLSLECTVEGTSNPNLYWYRQAAGRGLQLLFYSVGIGQISSEVPQNLSASRPQDRQFILSSKKLLLSDSGFYLCAWSVTGSGNTIYFGEGSWLTVV.

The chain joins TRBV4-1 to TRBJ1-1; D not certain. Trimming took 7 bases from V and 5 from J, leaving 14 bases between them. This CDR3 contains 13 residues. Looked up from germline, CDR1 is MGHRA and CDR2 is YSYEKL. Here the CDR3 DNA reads TGCGCCAGCAAGGTGATCGGGGAAACTGAAGCTTTCTTT. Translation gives CASKVIGETEAFF.